The rows below give T cell receptor beta chains drawn from one sample of a study of identical twins. TCRdb fed the 5' RACE reads into MiXCR, producing one record per CDR3 protein. Counted here are fewer than 550,000 distinct CDR3 sequences, around 15% occurring once; the ten biggest clones make up about 0.4%. These same data were also listed under a study on yellow fever vaccine responses in identical twins.

The sequenced sample was CD4+ T cells sorted from blood. Receptor source: a woman aged 18-29 years in good health. The CDR3 runs from the conserved cysteine through the conserved F or W. Each record gives: J gene, clone size, V gene, D gene, CDR3 length, CDR3 protein, CDR3 DNA. The D gene is left open where the match is weak. A row's size may be missing; if present it is once, few, many or a size class.

TRBJ2-4 few TRBV21-1 - 17 CASSIRGNSGFKNIQYF TGTGCCAGCAGCATAAGGGGGAATAGCGGATTCAAAAACATTCAGTACTTC
TRBJ1-6 - TRBV20-1 TRBD1 14 CSAREQGTHSPLHF TGCAGTGCTAGGGAACAGGGGACTCATTCACCCCTCCACTTT
TRBJ1-6 few TRBV12-3/TRBV12-4 - 15 CASSVYRSYNSPLHF TGTGCCAGCAGCGTTTATCGGTCCTATAATTCACCCCTCCACTTT
TRBJ2-3 - TRBV5-1 - 16 CASSPHGGRSTDTQYF TGCGCCAGCAGCCCCCATGGGGGACGTAGCACAGATACGCAGTATTTT
TRBJ2-3 - TRBV6-2/TRBV6-3 TRBD2 17 CASSWTSGRSDTDTQYF TGTGCCAGCAGTTGGACTAGCGGGAGATCTGACACAGATACGCAGTATTTT
TRBJ2-1 few TRBV5-5 TRBD1 15 CASSARGPTYNEQFF TGTGCCAGCAGCGCCAGGGGGCCTACCTACAATGAGCAGTTCTTC
TRBJ2-2 - TRBV6-6 - 13 CAGKGRITGELFF TGTGCCGGTAAAGGGCGGATCACCGGGGAGCTGTTTTTT
TRBJ2-2 few TRBV5-1 TRBD2 16 CASRGLAGADTGELFF TGCGCCAGCAGAGGACTAGCGGGAGCAGACACCGGGGAGCTGTTTTTT
TRBJ2-1 - TRBV7-9 - 11 CASQLVNEQFF TGTGCCAGCCAACTGGTCAATGAGCAGTTCTTC
TRBJ2-2 - TRBV27 TRBD2 16 CASSLTSGRVTGELFF TGTGCCAGCAGTTTAACTAGCGGGAGAGTCACCGGGGAGCTGTTTTTT
TRBJ2-7 - TRBV6-5 - 13 CASSYADAYEQYF TGTGCCAGCAGTTACGCAGATGCCTACGAGCAGTACTTC
TRBJ2-3 many TRBV5-1 - 16 CASSLFPGQSTDTQYF TGCGCCAGCAGCTTGTTTCCGGGACAAAGCACAGATACGCAGTATTTT
TRBJ2-7 - TRBV10-3 - 16 CAISSTGFISSYEQYF TGTGCCATCAGCAGCACAGGGTTCATCTCGAGCTACGAGCAGTACTTC
TRBJ2-3 - TRBV11-2 TRBD2 16 CASSQTSGGALDTQYF TGTGCCAGCAGCCAGACTAGCGGGGGGGCATTGGATACGCAGTATTTT
TRBJ2-3 few TRBV6-5 - 15 CASSYRPSSTDTQYF TGTGCCAGCAGTTACCGCCCAAGCAGCACAGATACGCAGTATTTT
TRBJ2-2 - TRBV29-1 - 14 CSAPGAGNTGELFF TGCAGCGCCCCGGGAGCCGGGAACACCGGGGAGCTGTTTTTT
TRBJ2-5 - TRBV12-3/TRBV12-4 - 13 CASRPYREETQYF TGTGCCAGCAGGCCGTATCGGGAAGAGACCCAGTACTTC
TRBJ1-2 - TRBV12-3/TRBV12-4 TRBD1 14 CASSRQGSNYGYTF TGTGCCAGCAGTCGACAGGGCAGTAACTATGGCTACACCTTC